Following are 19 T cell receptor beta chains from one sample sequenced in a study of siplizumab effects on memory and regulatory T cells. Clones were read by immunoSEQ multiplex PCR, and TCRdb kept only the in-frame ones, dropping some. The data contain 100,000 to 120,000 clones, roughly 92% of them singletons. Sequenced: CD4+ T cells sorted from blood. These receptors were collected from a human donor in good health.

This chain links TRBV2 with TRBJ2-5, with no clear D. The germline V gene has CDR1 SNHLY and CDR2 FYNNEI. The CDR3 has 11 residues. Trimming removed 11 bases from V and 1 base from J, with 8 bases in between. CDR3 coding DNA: TGTGCCGGGCGTCCCCAAGAGACCCAGTACTTC. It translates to CAGRPQETQYF.

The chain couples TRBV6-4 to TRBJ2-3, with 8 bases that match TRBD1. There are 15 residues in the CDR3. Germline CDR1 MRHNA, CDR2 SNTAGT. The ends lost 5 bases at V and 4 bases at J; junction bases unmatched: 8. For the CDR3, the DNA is TGTGCCAGCAGTCCAAACAGGGGGAAGGCAGATACGCAGTATTTT. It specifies CASSPNRGKADTQYF.

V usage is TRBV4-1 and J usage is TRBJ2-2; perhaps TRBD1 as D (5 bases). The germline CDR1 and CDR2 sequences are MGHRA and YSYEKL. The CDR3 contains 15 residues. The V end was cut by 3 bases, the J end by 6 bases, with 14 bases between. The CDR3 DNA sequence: TGCGCCAGCAGCCAGGGCAGGGCAAAGGCCGGGGAGCTGTTTTTT. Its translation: CASSQGRAKAGELFF.

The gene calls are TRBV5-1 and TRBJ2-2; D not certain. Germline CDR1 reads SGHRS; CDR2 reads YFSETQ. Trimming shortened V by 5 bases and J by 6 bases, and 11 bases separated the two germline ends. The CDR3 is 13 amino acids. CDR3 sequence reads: CASSQWDPGELFF. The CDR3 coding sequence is TGCGCCAGCAGTCAATGGGATCCCGGGGAGCTGTTTTTT.

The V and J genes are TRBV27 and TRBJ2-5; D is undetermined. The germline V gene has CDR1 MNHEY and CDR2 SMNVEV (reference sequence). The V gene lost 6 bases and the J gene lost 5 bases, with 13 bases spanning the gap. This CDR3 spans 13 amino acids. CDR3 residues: CASRRKGTETQYF. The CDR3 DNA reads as TGTGCCAGCAGACGAAAGGGTACGGAGACCCAGTACTTC.

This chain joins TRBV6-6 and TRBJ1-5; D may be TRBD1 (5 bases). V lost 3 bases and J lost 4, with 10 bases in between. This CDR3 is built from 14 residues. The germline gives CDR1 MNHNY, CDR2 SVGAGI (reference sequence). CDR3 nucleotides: TGTGCCAGCAGTTATGACAGACTGAATCAGCCCCAGCATTTT. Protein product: CASSYDRLNQPQHF.

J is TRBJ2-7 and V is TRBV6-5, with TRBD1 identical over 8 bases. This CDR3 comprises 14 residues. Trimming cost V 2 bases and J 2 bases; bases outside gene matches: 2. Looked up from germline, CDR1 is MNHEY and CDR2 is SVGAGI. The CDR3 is CASSYRTGPYEQYF. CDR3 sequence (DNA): TGTGCCAGCAGTTACCGGACAGGGCCCTACGAGCAGTACTTC.

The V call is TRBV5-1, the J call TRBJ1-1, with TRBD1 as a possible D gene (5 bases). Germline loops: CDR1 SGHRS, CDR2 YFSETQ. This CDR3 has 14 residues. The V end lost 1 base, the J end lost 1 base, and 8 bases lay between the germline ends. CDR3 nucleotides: TGCGCCAGCAGCTTGTCCGGGGGGAACACTGAAGCTTTCTTT. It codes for CASSLSGGNTEAFF.

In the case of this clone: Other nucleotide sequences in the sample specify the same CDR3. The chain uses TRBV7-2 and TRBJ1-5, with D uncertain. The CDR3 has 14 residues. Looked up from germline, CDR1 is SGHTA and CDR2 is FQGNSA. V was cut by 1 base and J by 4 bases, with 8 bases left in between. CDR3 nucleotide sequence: TGTGCCAGCAGCTTAGTCCGGGGTAATCAGCCCCAGCATTTT. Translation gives CASSLVRGNQPQHF.

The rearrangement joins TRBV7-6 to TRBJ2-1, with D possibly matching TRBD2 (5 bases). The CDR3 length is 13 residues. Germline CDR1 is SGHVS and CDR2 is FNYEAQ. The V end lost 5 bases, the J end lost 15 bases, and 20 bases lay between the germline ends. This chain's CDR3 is CASSQTRSVLLFF. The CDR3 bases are TGTGCCAGCAGCCAAACTAGATCCGTTCTGCTGTTCTTC.

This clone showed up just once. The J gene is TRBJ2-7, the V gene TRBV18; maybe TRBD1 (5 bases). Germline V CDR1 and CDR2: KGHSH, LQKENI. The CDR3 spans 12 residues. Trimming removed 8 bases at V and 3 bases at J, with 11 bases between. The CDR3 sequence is CASARADYEQYF. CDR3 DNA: TGTGCCAGCGCCAGGGCCGACTACGAGCAGTACTTC.

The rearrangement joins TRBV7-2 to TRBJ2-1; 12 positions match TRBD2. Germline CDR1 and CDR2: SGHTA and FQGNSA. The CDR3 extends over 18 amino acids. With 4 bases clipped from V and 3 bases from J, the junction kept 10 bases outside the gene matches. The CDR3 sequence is CASSSPTSGGGRYNEQFF. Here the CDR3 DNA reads TGTGCCAGCAGCTCCCCGACTAGCGGGGGAGGGCGCTACAATGAGCAGTTCTTC.

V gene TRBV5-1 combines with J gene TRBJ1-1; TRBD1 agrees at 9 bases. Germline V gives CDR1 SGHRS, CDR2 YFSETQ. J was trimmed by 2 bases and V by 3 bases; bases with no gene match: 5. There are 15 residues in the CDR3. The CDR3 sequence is CASSSRTGDNTEAFF. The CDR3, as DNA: TGCGCCAGCAGCTCCCGGACAGGGGATAACACTGAAGCTTTCTTT.

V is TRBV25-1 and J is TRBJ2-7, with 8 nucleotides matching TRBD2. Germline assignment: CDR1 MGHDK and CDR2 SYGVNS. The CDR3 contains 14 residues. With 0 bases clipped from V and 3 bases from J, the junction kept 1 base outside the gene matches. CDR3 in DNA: TGTGCCAGCAGTGAATATGGGACTAGCTACGAGCAGTACTTC. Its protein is CASSEYGTSYEQYF.

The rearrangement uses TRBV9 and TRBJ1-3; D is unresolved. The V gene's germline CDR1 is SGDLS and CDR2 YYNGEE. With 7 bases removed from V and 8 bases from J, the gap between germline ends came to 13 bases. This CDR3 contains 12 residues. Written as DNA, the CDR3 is TGTGCCAGCGGGCCCTCGATATACACCATATATTTT. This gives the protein CASGPSIYTIYF.

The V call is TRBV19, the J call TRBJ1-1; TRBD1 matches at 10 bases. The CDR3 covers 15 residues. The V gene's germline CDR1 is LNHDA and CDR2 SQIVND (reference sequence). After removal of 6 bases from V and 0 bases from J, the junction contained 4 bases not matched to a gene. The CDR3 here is CASSSGQGLNTEAFF. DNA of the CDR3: TGTGCCAGTAGCTCGGGACAGGGGTTGAACACTGAAGCTTTCTTT.

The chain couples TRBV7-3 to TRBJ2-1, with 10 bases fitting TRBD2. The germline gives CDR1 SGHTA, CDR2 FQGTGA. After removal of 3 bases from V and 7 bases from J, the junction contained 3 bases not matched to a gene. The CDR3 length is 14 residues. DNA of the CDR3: TGTGCCAGCAGCTTGGGACTAGCGCCTAATGAGCAGTTCTTC. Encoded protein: CASSLGLAPNEQFF.

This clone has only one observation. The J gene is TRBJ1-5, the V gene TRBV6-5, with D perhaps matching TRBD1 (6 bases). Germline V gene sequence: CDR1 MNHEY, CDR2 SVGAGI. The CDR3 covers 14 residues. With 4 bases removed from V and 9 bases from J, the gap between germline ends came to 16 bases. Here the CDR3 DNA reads TGTGCCAGCAGTTGGACGGGGCCAGGGGCGCCCCAGCATTTT. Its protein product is CASSWTGPGAPQHF.

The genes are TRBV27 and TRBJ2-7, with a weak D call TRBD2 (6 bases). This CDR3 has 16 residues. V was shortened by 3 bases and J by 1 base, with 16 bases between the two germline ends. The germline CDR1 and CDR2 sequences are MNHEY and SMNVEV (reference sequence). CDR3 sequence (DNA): TGTGCCAGCAGTTTTTGGCCCGGAGGGGCTTCCTACGAGCAGTACTTC. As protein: CASSFWPGGASYEQYF.